This T cell receptor (beta chain) emerged from a study of T cell responses to AZD1222 COVID-19 vaccine. This clone was detected only once. Its target is unknown. CDR3 length: 16 amino acids. Study-level points and caveats: Targeting of unmutated variant regions was reportedly seen in nearly half of spike-specific TCRs. Among the donors, most were white British and more were female, and clonal diversity was possibly underestimated.

Generated by immunoSEQ multiplex PCR, the TCRdb table keeps only in-frame clones and is missing some. This sample carries 100,000 to 150,000 clones, around 90% of them seen once, and the ten largest clones take under 35%. The sequencing used peripheral blood, collected on day 0 of AZD1222 vaccination. This clonotype originated in an adult in good health. The genes are TRBV21-1 and TRBJ2-3; no check of the table's D call, TRBD2, against the DNA was made. TRBV21-1 is noted as a pseudogene. Written as DNA, the CDR3 is TGTGCCAGCAGCAGACCCGGGACTAGCGATTCGGATACGCAGTATTTT. The encoded protein is CASSRPGTSDSDTQYF.